This T cell receptor beta chain is from a study of T-cell memory formation after mild COVID-19. This clonotype was counted only a few times. A single record per CDR3 protein comes from TCRdb applying MiXCR to the 5' RACE reads. This sample has hundreds of thousands of distinct CDR3 sequences, with around 17% found just once. Specimen: PBMCs or a T cell subset sorted from them (not recorded which). This sequence originates from an adult woman who had mild COVID-19 (a few samples of this study predate the infection). Cell type and time point are not known.

The CDR3 DNA reads as TGTGCCAGCAGCGGTCCGGGACAGGGGGGCGGCTACACCTTC. Its translation is CASSGPGQGGGYTF. The V and J genes are TRBV7-3 and TRBJ1-2; 11 bases line up with TRBD1. This CDR3 contains 14 residues. V lost 5 bases to trimming and J lost 8 bases; unmatched junction nucleotides: 7. CDR1 is SGHTA, CDR2 FQGTGA, per germline.